What follows are 14 T cell receptor beta chains derived from one specimen sequenced in a study of OX40 agonist ivuxolimab in advanced cancers. Profiled with immunoSEQ multiplex PCR; TCRdb holds only in-frame clones, not every one. The profile shows about 48,000 clones, approximately 90% of them singletons. Sequenced material: CD4+ or CD8+ T cells sorted from blood, taken in a trial of the OX40 agonist ivuxolimab. The source is an adult with an advanced solid tumor such as melanoma, head and neck, liver or kidney cancer.

The V and J genes are TRBV27 and TRBJ2-5, with D possibly matching TRBD2 (7 bases). Germline V gene data show CDR1 as MNHEY and CDR2 as SMNVEV (reference sequence). Trimming pared 8 bases from V and 4 bases from J, leaving 11 bases between. The length of the CDR3 is 12 residues. In DNA form, the CDR3 reads TGTGCCAGCGGGGGGGCATTAGAGACCCAGTACTTC. Translating it yields CASGGALETQYF.

This chain uses TRBV28 with TRBJ2-5, with D maybe TRBD1 (6 bases). In germline, CDR1 is MDHEN, CDR2 SYDVKM. V dropped 6 bases and J dropped 2 bases, with 19 bases sitting between them. The CDR3 has 16 amino acids. In nucleotides, the CDR3 is TGTGCCAGCAGCACCCCCCTTCGGACAGCACAAGAGACCCAGTACTTC. As protein: CASSTPLRTAQETQYF.

This chain links TRBV7-9 with TRBJ2-5, with 7 positions matching TRBD1. The V gene's germline CDR1 is SEHNR and CDR2 FQNEAQ (reference sequence). The V segment lost 4 bases and the J segment 4 bases; nucleotides outside the gene matches: 9. This CDR3 has 15 amino acids. The CDR3 DNA follows: TGTGCCAGCAGCTCCACCTTGACAGGGCGAGAGACCCAGTACTTC. It translates to CASSSTLTGRETQYF. The full variable domain, with the rest looked up from reference TRBV7-9 and TRBJ2-5, is DTGVSQNPRHKITKRGQNVTFRCDPISEHNRLYWYRQTLGQGPEFLTYFQNEAQLEKSRLLSDRFSAERPKGSFSTLEIQRTEQGDSAMYLCASSSTLTGRETQYFGPGTRLLVL.

This sequence joins TRBV4-3 and TRBJ2-2, with D possibly matching TRBD1 (5 bases). This CDR3 has 15 residues. Trimming removed 4 bases from V and 6 bases from J, with 15 bases in between. Germline CDR1 reads LGHNA; CDR2 reads YSLEER. The CDR3 protein is CASSPGPTDAGELFF. The CDR3 DNA follows: TGCGCCAGCAGCCCAGGGCCTACGGATGCCGGGGAGCTGTTTTTT.

The chain couples TRBV7-9 to TRBJ1-4, with TRBD1 identical over 8 bases. Per the germline V gene, CDR1 is SEHNR and CDR2 is FQNEAQ (reference sequence). After removal of 10 bases from V and 8 bases from J, the junction contained 9 bases not matched to a gene. The CDR3 spans 13 residues. The CDR3 loop is CAIPTGAQEKLFF. DNA for the CDR3: TGTGCCATTCCGACAGGGGCACAGGAAAAACTGTTTTTT.

V and J are TRBV28 and TRBJ1-5; no reliable D call. Trimming shortened V by 5 bases and J by 5 bases, and 10 bases separated the two germline ends. Germline values: CDR1 MDHEN, CDR2 SYDVKM. This CDR3 contains 13 residues. The DNA for the CDR3 is TGTGCCAGCAGTCGGCGGCCATATCAGCCCCAGCATTTT. Translated, it gives CASSRRPYQPQHF. The variable domain in full, completed from reference TRBV28 and TRBJ1-5, reads DVKVTQSSRYLVKRTGEKVFLECVQDMDHENMFWYRQDPGLGLRLIYFSYDVKMKEKGDIPEGYSVSREKKERFSLILESASTNQTSMYLCASSRRPYQPQHFGDGTRLSIL.

This clone occurred once. CDR3 loop: CASSPHGQGSYEQYF. As DNA, the CDR3 is TGTGCCAGCAGTCCCCACGGACAGGGCTCCTACGAGCAGTACTTC. V is TRBV27 and J is TRBJ2-7; TRBD1 matches 8 bases. From germline, CDR1 is MNHEY and CDR2 SMNVEV (reference sequence). Trimming took 5 bases from V and 0 from J; bases not matched to a gene: 6. There are 15 residues in the CDR3.

The V call is TRBV7-6, the J call TRBJ2-7; D remains unclear. Germline CDR1 SGHVS, CDR2 FNYEAQ. Trimming took off 5 bases at V and 4 bases at J, with 6 bases between the two ends. The CDR3 consists of 11 residues. CDR3 protein: CASSRSYEQYF. The CDR3, as DNA: TGTGCCAGCAGCCGATCTTACGAGCAGTACTTC.

The chain combines TRBV28 with TRBJ1-4; possible D gene TRBD1, 5 bases. Germline assignment: CDR1 MDHEN and CDR2 SYDVKM. V lost 1 base and J 6 bases, leaving 12 bases between the germline ends. The CDR3 spans 15 residues. CDR3 nucleotides: TGTGCCAGCAGTTTATCACAGGATGAGGATGAAAAACTGTTTTTT. This gives the protein CASSLSQDEDEKLFF.

This clone is a singleton in its sample. J is TRBJ2-7 and V is TRBV7-8; TRBD1 matches at 11 bases. Germline V gene data show CDR1 as SGHVS and CDR2 as FQNEAQ. The CDR3 runs 15 residues. Trimming removed 4 bases from V and 0 bases from J; junction bases left unmatched: 2. DNA for the CDR3: TGTGCCAGCAGCTCGGGGACAGGGGGCTCCTACGAGCAGTACTTC. Translated: CASSSGTGGSYEQYF.

The V gene is TRBV7-9, the J gene TRBJ2-7, with 9 bases that match TRBD1. This CDR3 region has 15 residues. V trimming: 5 bases; J trimming: 2 bases; junction bases outside the gene matches: 7. CDR1 and CDR2 (germline): SEHNR, FQNEAQ (reference sequence). CDR3 DNA sequence: TGTGCCAGCAGCCCACAGACAGGGGGGACCTACGAGCAGTACTTC. It codes for CASSPQTGGTYEQYF.

V usage is TRBV9 and J usage is TRBJ2-1, with 8 bases lining up with TRBD2. The CDR3 is 15 residues long. CDR1 is SGDLS and CDR2 is YYNGEE in the germline V gene. The V segment lost 0 bases and the J segment 7 bases; nucleotides outside the gene matches: 6. CDR3 protein: CASSVAGGPPNEQFF. CDR3 nucleotides: TGTGCCAGCAGCGTAGCGGGGGGGCCCCCAAATGAGCAGTTCTTC.

In its sample, this clone was seen a few times. The chain employs TRBV28 and TRBJ1-2; 7 nucleotides agree with TRBD1. The CDR3 has 13 amino acids. With 3 bases clipped from V and 4 bases from J, the junction kept 2 bases outside the gene matches. Looked up from germline, CDR1 is MDHEN and CDR2 is SYDVKM. The CDR3 DNA sequence: TGTGCCAGCAGTTTCGGGGACAGCTATGGCTACACCTTC. This translates into CASSFGDSYGYTF.

V usage is TRBV6-6 and J usage is TRBJ2-3; D is unresolved. The V end lost 4 bases, the J end lost 3 bases, and 8 bases lay between the germline ends. From germline, CDR1 is MNHNY and CDR2 SVGAGI (reference sequence). This CDR3 comprises 13 residues. CDR3 sequence reads: CASSLGPTDTQYF. CDR3 DNA: TGTGCCAGCAGTTTAGGACCAACAGATACGCAGTATTTT.